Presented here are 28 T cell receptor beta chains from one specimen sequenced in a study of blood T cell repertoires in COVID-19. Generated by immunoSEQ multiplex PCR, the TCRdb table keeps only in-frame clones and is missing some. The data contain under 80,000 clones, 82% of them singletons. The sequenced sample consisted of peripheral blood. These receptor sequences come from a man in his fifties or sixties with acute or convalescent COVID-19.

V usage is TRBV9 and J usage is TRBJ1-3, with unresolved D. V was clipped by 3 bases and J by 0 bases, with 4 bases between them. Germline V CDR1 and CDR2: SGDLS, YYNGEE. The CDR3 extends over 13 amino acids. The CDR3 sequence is CASSDSSGNTIYF. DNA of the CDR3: TGTGCCAGCAGCGACAGCTCTGGAAACACCATATATTTT.

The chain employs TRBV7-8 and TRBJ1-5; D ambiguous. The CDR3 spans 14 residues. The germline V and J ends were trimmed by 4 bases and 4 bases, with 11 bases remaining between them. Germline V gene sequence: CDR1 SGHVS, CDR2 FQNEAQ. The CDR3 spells CASSSDTANQPQHF. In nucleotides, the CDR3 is TGTGCCAGCAGCTCAGACACGGCTAATCAGCCCCAGCATTTT.

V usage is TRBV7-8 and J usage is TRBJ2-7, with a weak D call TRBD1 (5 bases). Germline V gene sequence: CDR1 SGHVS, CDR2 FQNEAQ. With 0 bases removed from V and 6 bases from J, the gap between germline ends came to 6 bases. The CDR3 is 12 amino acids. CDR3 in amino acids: CASSLAQGEQYF. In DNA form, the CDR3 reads TGTGCCAGCAGCTTAGCGCAGGGCGAGCAGTACTTC.

In nucleotides, the CDR3 is TGTGCCAGTAGTATTCTCACTAGCTATAGCTCCTACAATGAGCAGTTCTTC. As protein: CASSILTSYSSYNEQFF. The J gene is TRBJ2-1, the V gene TRBV19; weak D call: TRBD2 (6 bases). Trimming took 3 bases from V and 0 from J, leaving 15 bases between them. This CDR3 contains 17 residues. CDR1 is LNHDA, CDR2 SQIVND, per germline (reference sequence). Looking up the rest from reference TRBV19 and TRBJ2-1 gives the full variable domain: DGGITQSPKYLFRKEGQNVTLSCEQNLNHDAMYWYRQDPGQGLRLIYYSQIVNDFQKGDIAEGYSVSREKKESFPLTVTSAQKNPTAFYLCASSILTSYSSYNEQFFGPGTRLTVL.

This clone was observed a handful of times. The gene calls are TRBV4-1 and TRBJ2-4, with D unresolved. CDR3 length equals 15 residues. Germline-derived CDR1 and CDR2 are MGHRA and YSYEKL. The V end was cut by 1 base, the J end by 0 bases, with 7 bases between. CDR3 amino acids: CASSQGSIAKNIQYF. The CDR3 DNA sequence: TGCGCCAGCAGCCAAGGGAGTATAGCCAAAAACATTCAGTACTTC.

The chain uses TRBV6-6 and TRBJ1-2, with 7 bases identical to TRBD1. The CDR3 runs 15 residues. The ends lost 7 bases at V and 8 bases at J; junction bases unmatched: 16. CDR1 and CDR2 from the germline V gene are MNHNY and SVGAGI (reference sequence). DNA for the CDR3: TGTGCCAGCAACTTCAATCCTTCGACAGGGACAGGCTACACCTTC. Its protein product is CASNFNPSTGTGYTF.

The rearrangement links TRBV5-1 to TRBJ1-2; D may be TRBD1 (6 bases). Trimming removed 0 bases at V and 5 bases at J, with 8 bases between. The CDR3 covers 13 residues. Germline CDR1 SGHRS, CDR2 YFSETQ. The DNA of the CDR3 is TGCGCCAGCAGCTTGGATGGGACATATGGCTACACCTTC. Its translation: CASSLDGTYGYTF.

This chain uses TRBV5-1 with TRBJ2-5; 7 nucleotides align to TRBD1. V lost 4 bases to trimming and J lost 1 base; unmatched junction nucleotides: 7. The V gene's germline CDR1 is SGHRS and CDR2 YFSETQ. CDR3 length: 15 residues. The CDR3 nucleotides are TGCGCCAGCAGCACCCGACAGGGAGTCCAAGAGACCCAGTACTTC. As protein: CASSTRQGVQETQYF.

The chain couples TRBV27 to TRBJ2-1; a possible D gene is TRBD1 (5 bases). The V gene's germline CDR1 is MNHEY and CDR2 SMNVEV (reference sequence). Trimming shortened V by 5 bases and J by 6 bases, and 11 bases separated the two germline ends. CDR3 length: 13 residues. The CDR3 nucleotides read TGTGCCAGCAGTCCCTCAGGGTCCAATGAGCAGTTCTTC. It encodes CASSPSGSNEQFF.

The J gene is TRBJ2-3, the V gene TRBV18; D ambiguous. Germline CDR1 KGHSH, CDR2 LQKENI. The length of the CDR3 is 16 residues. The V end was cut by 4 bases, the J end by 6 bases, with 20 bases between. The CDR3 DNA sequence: TGTGCCAGCTCACTGGAAGAGGTTACTTTCTTGGATACGCAGTATTTT. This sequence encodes CASSLEEVTFLDTQYF. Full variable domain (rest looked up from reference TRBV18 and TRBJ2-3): NAGVMQNPRHLVRRRGQEARLRCSPMKGHSHVYWYRQLPEEGLKFMVYLQKENIIDESGMPKERFSAEFPKEGPSILRIQQVVRGDSAAYFCASSLEEVTFLDTQYFGPGTRLTVL.

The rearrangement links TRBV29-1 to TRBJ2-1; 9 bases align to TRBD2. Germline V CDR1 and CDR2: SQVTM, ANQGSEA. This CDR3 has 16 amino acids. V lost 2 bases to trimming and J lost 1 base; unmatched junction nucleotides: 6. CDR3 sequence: CSVELAGTHSYNEQFF. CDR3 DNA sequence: TGCAGCGTTGAACTAGCGGGGACGCATTCCTACAATGAGCAGTTCTTC.

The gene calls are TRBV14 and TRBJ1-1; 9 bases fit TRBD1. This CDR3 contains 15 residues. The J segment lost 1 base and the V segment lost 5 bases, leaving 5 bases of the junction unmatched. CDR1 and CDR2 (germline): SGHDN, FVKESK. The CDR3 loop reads CASSVQGAGNTEAFF. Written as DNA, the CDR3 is TGTGCCAGCAGCGTACAGGGGGCTGGGAACACTGAAGCTTTCTTT. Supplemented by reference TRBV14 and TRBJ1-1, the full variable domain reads EAGVTQFPSHSVIEKGQTVTLRCDPISGHDNLYWYRRVMGKEIKFLLHFVKESKQDESGMPNNRFLAERTGGTYSTLKVQPAELEDSGVYFCASSVQGAGNTEAFFGQGTRLTVV.

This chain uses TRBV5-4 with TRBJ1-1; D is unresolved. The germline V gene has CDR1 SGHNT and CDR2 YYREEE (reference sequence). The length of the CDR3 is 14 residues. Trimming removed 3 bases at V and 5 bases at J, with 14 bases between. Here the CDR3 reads CASSSNFERTEAFF. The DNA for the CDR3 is TGTGCCAGCAGCTCCAACTTTGAGAGGACTGAAGCTTTCTTT.

CDR3 nucleotides: TGCAGCGTTGAACTTCGAGACAATGAGCAGTTCTTC. Protein sequence: CSVELRDNEQFF. This chain uses TRBV29-1 with TRBJ2-1, with D uncertain. The CDR3 runs 12 residues. Germline CDR1 reads SQVTM; CDR2 reads ANQGSEA. Trimming stripped 2 bases from V and 5 bases from J, with 7 bases between.

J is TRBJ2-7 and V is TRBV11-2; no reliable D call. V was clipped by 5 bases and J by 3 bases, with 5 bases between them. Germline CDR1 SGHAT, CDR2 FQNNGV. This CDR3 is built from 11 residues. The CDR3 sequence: CASSPIYEQYF. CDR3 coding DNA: TGTGCCAGCAGCCCCATCTACGAGCAGTACTTC.

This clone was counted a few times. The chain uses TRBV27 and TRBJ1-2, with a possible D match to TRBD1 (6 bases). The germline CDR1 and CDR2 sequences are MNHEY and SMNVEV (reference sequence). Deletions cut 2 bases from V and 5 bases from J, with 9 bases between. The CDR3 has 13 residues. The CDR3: CASSLTGKYGYTF. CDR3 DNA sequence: TGTGCCAGCAGTTTAACAGGGAAGTATGGCTACACCTTC.

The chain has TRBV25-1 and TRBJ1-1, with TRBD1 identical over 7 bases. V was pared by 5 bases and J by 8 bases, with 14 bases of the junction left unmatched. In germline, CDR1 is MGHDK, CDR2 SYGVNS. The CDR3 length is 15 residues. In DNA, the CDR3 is TGTGCCAGCAGTCCTACCGGAGGAGGGGGCGGAGAAGCTTTCTTT. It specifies CASSPTGGGGGEAFF.

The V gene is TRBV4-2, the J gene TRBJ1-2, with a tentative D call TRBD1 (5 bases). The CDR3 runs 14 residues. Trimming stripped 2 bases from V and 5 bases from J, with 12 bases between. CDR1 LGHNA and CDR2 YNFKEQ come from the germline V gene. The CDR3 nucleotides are TGTGCCAGCAGCCAACCAGGGAGGACATATGGCTACACCTTC. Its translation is CASSQPGRTYGYTF.

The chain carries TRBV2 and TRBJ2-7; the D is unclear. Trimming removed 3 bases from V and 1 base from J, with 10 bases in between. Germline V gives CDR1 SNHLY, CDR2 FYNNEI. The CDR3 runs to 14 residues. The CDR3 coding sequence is TGTGCCAGCAGTGAGTCTCTAAATTCCTACGAGCAGTACTTC. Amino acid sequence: CASSESLNSYEQYF. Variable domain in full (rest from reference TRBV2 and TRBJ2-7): EPEVTQTPSHQVTQMGQEVILRCVPISNHLYFYWYRQILGQKVEFLVSFYNNEISEKSEIFDDQFSVERPDGSNFTLKIRSTKLEDSAMYFCASSESLNSYEQYFGPGTRLTVT.

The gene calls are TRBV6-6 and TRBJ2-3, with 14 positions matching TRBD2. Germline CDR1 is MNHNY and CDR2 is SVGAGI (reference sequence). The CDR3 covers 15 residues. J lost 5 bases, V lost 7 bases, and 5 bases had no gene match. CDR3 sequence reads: CASNVGLAGVDTQYF. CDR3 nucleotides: TGTGCCAGCAACGTGGGACTAGCGGGAGTAGATACGCAGTATTTT.

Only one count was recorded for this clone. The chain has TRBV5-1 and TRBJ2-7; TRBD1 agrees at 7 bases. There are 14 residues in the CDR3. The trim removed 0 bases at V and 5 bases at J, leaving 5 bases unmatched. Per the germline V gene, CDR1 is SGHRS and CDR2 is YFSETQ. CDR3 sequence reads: CASSLGQGINEQYF. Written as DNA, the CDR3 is TGCGCCAGCAGCTTGGGACAGGGAATCAACGAGCAGTACTTC.

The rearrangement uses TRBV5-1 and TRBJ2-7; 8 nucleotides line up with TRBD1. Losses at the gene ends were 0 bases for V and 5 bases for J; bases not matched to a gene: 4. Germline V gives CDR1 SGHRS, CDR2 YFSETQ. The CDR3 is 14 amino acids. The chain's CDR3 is CASSLDRGRNEQYF. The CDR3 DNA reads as TGCGCCAGCAGCTTGGACAGGGGGAGGAACGAGCAGTACTTC.

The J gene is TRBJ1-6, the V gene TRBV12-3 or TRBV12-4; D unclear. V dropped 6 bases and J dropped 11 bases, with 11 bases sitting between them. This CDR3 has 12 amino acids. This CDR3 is CASRSRRPPLHF. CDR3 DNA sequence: TGTGCCAGCAGGTCCAGGCGTCCACCCCTCCACTTT.

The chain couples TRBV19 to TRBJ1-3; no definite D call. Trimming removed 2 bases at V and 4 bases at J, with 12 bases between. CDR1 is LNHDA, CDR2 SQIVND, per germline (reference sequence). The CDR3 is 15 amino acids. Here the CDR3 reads CASSISDNAGNTIYF. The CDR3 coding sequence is TGTGCCAGTAGTATATCTGACAACGCCGGAAACACCATATATTTT.

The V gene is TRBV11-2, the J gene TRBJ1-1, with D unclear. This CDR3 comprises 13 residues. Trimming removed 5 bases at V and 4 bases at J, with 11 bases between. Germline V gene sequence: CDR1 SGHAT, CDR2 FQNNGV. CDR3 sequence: CASSPEGGTEAFF. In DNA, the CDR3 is TGTGCCAGCAGCCCCGAAGGAGGCACTGAAGCTTTCTTT.

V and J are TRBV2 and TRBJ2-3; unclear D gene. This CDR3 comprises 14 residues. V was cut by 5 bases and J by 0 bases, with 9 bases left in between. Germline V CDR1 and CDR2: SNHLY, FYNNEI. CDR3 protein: CASSLLASTDTQYF. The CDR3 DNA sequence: TGTGCCAGCAGTCTCCTGGCCAGCACAGATACGCAGTATTTT.

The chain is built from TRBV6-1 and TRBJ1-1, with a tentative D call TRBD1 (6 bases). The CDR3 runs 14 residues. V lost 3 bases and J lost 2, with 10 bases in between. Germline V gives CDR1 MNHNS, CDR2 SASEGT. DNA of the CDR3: TGTGCCAGCAGTGATCAGGGGTACAACACTGAAGCTTTCTTT. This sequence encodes CASSDQGYNTEAFF.

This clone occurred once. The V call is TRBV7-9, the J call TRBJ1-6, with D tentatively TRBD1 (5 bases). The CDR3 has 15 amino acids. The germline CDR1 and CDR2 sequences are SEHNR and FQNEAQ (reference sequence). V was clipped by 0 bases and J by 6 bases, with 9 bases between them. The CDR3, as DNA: TGTGCCAGCAGCTTAGCCCAGGGTGGTAATTCACCCCTCCACTTT. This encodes CASSLAQGGNSPLHF.